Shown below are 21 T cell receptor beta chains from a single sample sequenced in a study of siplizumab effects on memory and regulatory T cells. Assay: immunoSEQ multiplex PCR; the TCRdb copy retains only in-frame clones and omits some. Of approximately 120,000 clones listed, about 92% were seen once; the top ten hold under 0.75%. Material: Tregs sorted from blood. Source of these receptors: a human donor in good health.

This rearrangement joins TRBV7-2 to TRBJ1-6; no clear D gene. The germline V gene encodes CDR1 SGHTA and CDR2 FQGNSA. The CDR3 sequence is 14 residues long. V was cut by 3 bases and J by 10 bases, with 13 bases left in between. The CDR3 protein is CASSFSSTNSPLHF. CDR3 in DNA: TGTGCCAGCAGCTTCAGTTCAACCAACTCACCCCTCCACTTT.

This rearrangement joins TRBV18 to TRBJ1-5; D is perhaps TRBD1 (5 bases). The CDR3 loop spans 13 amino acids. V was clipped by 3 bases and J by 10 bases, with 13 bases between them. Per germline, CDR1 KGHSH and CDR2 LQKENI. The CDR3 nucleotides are TGTGCCAGCTCACCTGAACAGGAGGGTCCCCAGCATTTT. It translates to CASSPEQEGPQHF.

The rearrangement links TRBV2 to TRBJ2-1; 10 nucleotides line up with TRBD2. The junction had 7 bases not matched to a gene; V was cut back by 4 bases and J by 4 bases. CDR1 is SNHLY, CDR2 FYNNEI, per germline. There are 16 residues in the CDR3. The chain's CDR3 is CASSGTSGKGYNEQFF. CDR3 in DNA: TGTGCCAGCAGTGGCACTAGCGGGAAAGGATACAATGAGCAGTTCTTC. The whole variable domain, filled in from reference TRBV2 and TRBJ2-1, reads EPEVTQTPSHQVTQMGQEVILRCVPISNHLYFYWYRQILGQKVEFLVSFYNNEISEKSEIFDDQFSVERPDGSNFTLKIRSTKLEDSAMYFCASSGTSGKGYNEQFFGPGTRLTVL.

The DNA of the CDR3 is TGTGCCGTTACAGGGGGTCTCAATGAGCAGTTCTTC. It encodes CAVTGGLNEQFF. V gene TRBV10-3 combines with J gene TRBJ2-1; 8 nucleotides align to TRBD1. With V trimmed by 11 bases and J by 6 bases, 6 bases remained unmatched. Germline V gives CDR1 ENHRY, CDR2 SYGVKD. The CDR3 consists of 12 residues.

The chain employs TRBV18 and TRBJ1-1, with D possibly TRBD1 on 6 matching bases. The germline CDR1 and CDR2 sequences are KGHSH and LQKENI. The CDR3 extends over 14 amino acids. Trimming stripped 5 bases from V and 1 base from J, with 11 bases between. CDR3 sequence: CASSTGTPNTEAFF. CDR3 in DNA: TGTGCCAGCTCAACCGGGACACCGAACACTGAAGCTTTCTTT.

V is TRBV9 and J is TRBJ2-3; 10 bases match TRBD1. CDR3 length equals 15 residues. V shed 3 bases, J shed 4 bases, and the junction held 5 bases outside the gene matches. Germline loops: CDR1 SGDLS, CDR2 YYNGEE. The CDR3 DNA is TGTGCCAGCAGCGGACTAGGACAGGGGGCAGATACGCAGTATTTT. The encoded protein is CASSGLGQGADTQYF.

Here the CDR3 reads CASSRAISSSGANVLTF. DNA of the CDR3: TGTGCCAGCAGCCGAGCAATTAGTAGCTCTGGGGCCAACGTCCTGACTTTC. The chain carries TRBV5-6 and TRBJ2-6, with D hard to call. Trimming cost V 4 bases and J 0 bases, with 14 bases left between them. The CDR3 has 17 residues. CDR1 is SGHDT, CDR2 YYEEEE, per germline.

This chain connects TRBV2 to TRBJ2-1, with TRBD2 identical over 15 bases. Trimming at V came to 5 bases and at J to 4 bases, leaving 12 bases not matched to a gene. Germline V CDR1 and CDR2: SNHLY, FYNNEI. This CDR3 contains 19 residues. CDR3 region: CASSLRTSGGDGGYNEQFF. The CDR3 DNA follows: TGTGCCAGCAGTCTCCGGACTAGCGGGGGGGATGGAGGTTACAATGAGCAGTTCTTC.

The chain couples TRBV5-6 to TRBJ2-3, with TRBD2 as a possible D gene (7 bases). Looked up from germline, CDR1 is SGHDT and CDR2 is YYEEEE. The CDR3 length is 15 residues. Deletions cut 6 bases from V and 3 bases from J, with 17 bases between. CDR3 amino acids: CASTAVGRGTDTQYF. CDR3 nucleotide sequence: TGTGCCAGCACCGCCGTGGGGAGGGGGACAGATACGCAGTATTTT. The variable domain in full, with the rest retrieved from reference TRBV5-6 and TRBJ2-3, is DAGVTQSPTHLIKTRGQQVTLRCSPKSGHDTVSWYQQALGQGPQFIFQYYEEEERQRGNFPDRFSGHQFPNYSSELNVNALLLGDSALYLCASTAVGRGTDTQYFGPGTRLTVL.

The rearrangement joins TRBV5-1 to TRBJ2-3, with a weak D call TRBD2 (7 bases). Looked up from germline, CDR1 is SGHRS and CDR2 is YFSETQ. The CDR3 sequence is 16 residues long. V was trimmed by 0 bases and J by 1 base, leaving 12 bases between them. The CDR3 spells CASSLGRGLGTDTQYF. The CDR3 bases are TGCGCCAGCAGCTTGGGGCGGGGGCTCGGCACAGATACGCAGTATTTT.

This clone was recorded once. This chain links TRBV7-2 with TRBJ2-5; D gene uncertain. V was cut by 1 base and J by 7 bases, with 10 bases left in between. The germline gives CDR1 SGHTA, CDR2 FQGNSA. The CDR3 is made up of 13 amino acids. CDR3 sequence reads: CASSLGPTGTQYF. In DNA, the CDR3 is TGTGCCAGCAGCTTAGGTCCGACTGGGACCCAGTACTTC.

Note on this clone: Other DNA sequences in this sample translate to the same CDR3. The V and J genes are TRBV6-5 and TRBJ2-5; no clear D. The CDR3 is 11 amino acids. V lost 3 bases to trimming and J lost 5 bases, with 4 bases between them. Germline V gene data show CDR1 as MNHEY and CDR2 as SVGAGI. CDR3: CASSYLETQYF. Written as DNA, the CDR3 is TGTGCCAGCAGTTATTTGGAGACCCAGTACTTC.

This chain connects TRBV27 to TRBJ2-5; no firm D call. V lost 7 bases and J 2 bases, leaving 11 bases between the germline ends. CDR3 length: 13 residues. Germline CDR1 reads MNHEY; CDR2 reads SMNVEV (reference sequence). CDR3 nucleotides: TGTGCCAGCACCCCTTCACTGCAAGAGACCCAGTACTTC. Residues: CASTPSLQETQYF.

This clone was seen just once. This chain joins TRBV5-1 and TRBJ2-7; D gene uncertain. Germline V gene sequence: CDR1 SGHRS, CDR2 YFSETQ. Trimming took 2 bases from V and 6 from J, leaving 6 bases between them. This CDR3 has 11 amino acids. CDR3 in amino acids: CASSFGLEQYF. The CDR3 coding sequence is TGCGCCAGCAGCTTTGGGCTCGAGCAGTACTTC.

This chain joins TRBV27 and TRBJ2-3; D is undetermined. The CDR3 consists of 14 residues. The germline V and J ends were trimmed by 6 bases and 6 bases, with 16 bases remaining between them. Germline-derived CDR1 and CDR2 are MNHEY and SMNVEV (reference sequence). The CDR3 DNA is TGTGCCAGCAGATTGACGGTGGCTTTTGATACGCAGTATTTT. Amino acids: CASRLTVAFDTQYF.

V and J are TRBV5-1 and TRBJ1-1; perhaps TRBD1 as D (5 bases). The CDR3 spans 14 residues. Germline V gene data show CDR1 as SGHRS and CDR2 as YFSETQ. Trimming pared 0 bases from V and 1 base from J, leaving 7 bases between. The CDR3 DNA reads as TGCGCCAGCAGCTTGGCCAGGGCGAACACTGAAGCTTTCTTT. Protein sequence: CASSLARANTEAFF.

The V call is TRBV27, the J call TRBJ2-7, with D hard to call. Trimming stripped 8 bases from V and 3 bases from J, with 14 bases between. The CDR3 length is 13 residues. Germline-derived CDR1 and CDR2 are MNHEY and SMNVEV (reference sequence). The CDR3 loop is CASGRTEFYEQYF. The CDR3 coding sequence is TGTGCCAGCGGACGGACGGAATTCTACGAGCAGTACTTC.

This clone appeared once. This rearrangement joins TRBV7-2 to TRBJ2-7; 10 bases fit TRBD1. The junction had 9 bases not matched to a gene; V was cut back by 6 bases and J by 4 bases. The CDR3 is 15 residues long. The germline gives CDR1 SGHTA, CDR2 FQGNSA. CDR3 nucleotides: TGTGCCAGCAGTTCCGACAGGGGGCTAGTGTACGAGCAGTACTTC. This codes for CASSSDRGLVYEQYF.

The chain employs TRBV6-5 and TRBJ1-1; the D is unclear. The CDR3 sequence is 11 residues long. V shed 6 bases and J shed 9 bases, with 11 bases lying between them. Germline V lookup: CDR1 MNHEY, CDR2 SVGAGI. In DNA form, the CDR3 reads TGTGCCAGCAGGTCACAGAAAAAAGCTTTCTTT. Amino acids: CASRSQKKAFF.

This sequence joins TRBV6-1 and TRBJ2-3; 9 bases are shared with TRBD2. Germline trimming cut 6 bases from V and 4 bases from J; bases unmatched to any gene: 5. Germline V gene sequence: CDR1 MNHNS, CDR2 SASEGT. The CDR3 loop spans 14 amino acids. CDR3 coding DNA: TGTGCCAGCAGATTAGCGGGAGCGGCAGATACGCAGTATTTT. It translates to CASRLAGAADTQYF.

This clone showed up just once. In DNA form, the CDR3 reads TGTGCCAGCAGTTGGGGCTATGAAAAACTGTTTTTT. Amino acids: CASSWGYEKLFF. This chain joins TRBV6-1 and TRBJ1-4; D possibly corresponds to TRBD1 (5 bases). The germline V and J ends were trimmed by 5 bases and 6 bases, with 7 bases remaining between them. Germline-derived CDR1 and CDR2 are MNHNS and SASEGT. CDR3 length: 12 amino acids.